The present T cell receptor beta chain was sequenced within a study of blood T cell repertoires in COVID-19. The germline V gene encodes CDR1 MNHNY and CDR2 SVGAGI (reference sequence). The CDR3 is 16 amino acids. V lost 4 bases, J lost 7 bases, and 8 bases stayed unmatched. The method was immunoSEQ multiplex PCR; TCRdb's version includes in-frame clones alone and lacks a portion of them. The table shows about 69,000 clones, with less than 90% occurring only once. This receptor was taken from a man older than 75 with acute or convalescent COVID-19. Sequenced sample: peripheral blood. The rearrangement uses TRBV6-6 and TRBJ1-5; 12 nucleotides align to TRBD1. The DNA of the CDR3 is TGTGCCAGCAGTTCGCGGGACAGGGGGCCGAAACAGCCCCAGCATTTT. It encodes CASSSRDRGPKQPQHF.